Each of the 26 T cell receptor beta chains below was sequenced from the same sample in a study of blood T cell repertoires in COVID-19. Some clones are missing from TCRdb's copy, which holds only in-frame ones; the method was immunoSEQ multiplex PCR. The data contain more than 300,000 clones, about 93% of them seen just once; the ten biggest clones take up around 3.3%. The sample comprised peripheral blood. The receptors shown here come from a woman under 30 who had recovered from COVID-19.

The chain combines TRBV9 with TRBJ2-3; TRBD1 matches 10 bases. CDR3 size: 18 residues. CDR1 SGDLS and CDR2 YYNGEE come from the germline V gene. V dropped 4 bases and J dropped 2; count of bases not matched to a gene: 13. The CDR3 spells CASSLSAGGTGATDTQYF. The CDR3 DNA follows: TGTGCCAGCAGCTTATCAGCCGGAGGGACAGGGGCCACAGATACGCAGTATTTT.

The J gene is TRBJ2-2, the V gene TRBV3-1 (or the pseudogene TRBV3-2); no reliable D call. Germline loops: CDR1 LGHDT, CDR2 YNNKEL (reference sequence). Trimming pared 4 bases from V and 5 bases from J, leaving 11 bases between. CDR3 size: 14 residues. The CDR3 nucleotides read TGTGCCAGCAGCCCTCCCCCCGGGACCGGGGAGCTGTTTTTT. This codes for CASSPPPGTGELFF.

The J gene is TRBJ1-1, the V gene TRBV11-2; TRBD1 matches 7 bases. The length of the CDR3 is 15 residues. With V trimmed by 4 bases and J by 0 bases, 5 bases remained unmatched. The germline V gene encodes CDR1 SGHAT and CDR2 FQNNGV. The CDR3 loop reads CASSSGQDMNTEAFF. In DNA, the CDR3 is TGTGCCAGCAGCTCAGGACAGGACATGAACACTGAAGCTTTCTTT.

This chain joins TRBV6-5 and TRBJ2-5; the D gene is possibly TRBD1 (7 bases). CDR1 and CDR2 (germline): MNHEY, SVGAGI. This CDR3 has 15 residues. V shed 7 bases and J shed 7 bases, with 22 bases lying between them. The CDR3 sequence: CASNNRGGGEGTQYF. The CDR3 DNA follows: TGTGCCAGCAACAACAGGGGTGGCGGGGAAGGGACCCAGTACTTC.

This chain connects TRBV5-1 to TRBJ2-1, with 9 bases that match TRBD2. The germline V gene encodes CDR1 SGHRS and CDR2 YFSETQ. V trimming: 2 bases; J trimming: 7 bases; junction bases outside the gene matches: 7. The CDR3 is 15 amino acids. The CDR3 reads CASSLLSGSGNEQFF. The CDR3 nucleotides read TGCGCCAGCAGCTTACTTAGCGGGAGCGGTAATGAGCAGTTCTTC.

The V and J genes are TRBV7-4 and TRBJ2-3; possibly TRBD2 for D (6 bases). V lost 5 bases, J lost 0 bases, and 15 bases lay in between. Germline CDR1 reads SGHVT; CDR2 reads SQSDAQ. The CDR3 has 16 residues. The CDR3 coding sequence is TGTGCCAGCAGCCCCTTAGGCGGGATAAGCACAGATACGCAGTATTTT. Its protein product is CASSPLGGISTDTQYF.

CDR3 amino acids: CASSLFTQGSEQYV. The CDR3 nucleotides are TGCGCCAGCAGCCTATTCACCCAGGGTAGCGAGCAGTACGTC. This rearrangement joins TRBV4-3 to TRBJ2-7; possibly TRBD1 for D (5 bases). The V gene's germline CDR1 is LGHNA and CDR2 YSLEER. Trimming took 4 bases from V and 6 from J, leaving 16 bases between them. The CDR3 is made up of 14 amino acids.

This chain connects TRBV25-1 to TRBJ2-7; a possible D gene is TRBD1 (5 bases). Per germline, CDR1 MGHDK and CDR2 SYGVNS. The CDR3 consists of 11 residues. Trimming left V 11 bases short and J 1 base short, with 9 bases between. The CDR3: CASTVSYEQYV. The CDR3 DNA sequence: TGTGCCTCGACAGTTTCCTACGAGCAGTACGTC.

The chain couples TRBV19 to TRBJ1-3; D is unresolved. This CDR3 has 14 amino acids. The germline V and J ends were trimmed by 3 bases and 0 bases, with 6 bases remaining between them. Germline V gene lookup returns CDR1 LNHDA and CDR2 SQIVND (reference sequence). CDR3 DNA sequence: TGTGCCAGTAGTATGCGGGCCTCTGGAAACACCATATATTTT. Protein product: CASSMRASGNTIYF.

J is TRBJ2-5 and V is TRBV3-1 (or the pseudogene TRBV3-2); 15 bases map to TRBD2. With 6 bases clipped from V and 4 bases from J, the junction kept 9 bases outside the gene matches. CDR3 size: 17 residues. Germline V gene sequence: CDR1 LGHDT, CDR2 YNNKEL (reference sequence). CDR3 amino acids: CASRTGTSGRKGETQYF. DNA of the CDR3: TGTGCCAGCAGAACCGGGACTAGCGGGAGGAAGGGAGAGACCCAGTACTTC.

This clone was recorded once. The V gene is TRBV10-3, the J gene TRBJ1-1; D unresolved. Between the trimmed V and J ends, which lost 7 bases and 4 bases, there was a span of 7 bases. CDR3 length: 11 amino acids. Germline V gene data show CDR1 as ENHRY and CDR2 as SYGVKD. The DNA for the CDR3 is TGTGCCATCAATCGGGGCACTGAAGCTTTCTTT. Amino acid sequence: CAINRGTEAFF.

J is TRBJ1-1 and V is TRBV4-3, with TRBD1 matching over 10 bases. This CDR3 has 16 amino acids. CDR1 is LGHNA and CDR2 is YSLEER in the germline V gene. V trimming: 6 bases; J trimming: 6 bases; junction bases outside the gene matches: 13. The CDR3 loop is CASRLRQGAYGSEAFF. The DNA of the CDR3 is TGCGCCAGCAGACTCAGACAGGGGGCCTACGGGTCTGAAGCTTTCTTT.

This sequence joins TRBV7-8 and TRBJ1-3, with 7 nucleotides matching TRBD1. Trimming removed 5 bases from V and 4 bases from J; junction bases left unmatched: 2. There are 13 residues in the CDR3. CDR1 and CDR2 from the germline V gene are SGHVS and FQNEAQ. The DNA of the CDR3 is TGTGCCAGCAGCCGGGACAGAGGAAACACCATATATTTT. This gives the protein CASSRDRGNTIYF.

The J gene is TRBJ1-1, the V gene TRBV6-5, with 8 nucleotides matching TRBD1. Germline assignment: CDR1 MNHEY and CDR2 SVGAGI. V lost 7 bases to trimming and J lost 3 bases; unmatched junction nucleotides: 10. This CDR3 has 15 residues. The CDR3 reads CASILGTGGDTEAFF. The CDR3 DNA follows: TGTGCCAGCATCCTCGGGACAGGAGGGGACACTGAAGCTTTCTTT.

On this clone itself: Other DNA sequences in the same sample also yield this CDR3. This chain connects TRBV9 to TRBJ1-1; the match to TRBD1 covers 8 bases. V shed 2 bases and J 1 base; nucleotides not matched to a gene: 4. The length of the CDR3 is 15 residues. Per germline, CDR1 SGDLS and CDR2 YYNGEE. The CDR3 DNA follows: TGTGCCAGCAGCGTTGGGACAGGCTCGAACACTGAAGCTTTCTTT. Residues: CASSVGTGSNTEAFF. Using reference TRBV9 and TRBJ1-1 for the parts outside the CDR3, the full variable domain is DSGVTQTPKHLITATGQRVTLRCSPRSGDLSVYWYQQSLDQGLQFLIQYYNGEERAKGNILERFSAQQFPDLHSELNLSSLELGDSALYFCASSVGTGSNTEAFFGQGTRLTVV.

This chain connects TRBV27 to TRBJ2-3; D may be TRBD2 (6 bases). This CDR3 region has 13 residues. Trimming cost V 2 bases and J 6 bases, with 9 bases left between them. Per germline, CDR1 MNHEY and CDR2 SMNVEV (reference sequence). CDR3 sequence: CASSLTGVDTQYF. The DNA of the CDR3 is TGTGCCAGCAGTTTAACGGGGGTTGATACGCAGTATTTT.

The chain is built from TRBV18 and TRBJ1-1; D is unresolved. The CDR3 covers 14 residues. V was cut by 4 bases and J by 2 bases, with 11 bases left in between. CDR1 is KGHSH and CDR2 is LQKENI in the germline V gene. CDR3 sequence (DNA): TGTGCCAGCTCACTGCGGCAGCCCAACACTGAAGCTTTCTTT. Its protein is CASSLRQPNTEAFF. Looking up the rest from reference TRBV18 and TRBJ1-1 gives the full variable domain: NAGVMQNPRHLVRRRGQEARLRCSPMKGHSHVYWYRQLPEEGLKFMVYLQKENIIDESGMPKERFSAEFPKEGPSILRIQQVVRGDSAAYFCASSLRQPNTEAFFGQGTRLTVV.

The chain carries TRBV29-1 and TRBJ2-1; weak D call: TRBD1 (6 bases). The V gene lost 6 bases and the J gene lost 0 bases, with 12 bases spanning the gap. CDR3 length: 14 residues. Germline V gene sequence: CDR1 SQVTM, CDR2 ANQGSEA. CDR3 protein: CSVLGQFSYNEQFF. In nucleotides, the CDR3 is TGCAGCGTACTGGGACAATTCTCCTACAATGAGCAGTTCTTC.

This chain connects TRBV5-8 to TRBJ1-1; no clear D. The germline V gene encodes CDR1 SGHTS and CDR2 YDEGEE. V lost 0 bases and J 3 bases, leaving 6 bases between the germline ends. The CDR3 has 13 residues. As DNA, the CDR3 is TGTGCCAGCAGCTTGGCCGGGTACACTGAAGCTTTCTTT. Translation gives CASSLAGYTEAFF.

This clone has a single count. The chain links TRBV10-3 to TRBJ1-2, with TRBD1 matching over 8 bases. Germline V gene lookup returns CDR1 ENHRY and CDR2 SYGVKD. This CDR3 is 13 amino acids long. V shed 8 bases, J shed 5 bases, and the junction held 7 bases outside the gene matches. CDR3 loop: CAISRGLEYGYTF. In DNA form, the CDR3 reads TGTGCCATCTCCAGGGGGCTTGAATATGGCTACACCTTC.

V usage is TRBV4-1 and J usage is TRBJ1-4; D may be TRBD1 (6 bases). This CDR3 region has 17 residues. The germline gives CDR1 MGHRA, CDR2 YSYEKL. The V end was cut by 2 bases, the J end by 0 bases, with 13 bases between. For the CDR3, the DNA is TGCGCCAGCAGCCAAAGATACAGGGAGTCAACTAATGAAAAACTGTTTTTT. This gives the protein CASSQRYRESTNEKLFF.

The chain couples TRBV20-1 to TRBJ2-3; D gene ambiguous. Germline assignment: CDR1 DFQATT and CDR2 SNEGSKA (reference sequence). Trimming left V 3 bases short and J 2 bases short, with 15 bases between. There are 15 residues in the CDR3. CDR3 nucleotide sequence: TGCAGTGCTAGTCTCTATGCGGCCCTCACAGATACGCAGTATTTT. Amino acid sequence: CSASLYAALTDTQYF.

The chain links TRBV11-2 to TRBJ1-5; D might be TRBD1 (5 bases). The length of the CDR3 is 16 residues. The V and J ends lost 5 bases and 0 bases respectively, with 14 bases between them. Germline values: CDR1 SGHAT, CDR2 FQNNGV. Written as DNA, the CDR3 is TGTGCCAGCAGCCCAGACAGTCTATATAGCAATCAGCCCCAGCATTTT. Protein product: CASSPDSLYSNQPQHF. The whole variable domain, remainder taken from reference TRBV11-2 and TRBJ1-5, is EAGVAQSPRYKIIEKRQSVAFWCNPISGHATLYWYQQILGQGPKLLIQFQNNGVVDDSQLPKDRFSAERLKGVDSTLKIQPAKLEDSAVYLCASSPDSLYSNQPQHFGDGTRLSIL.

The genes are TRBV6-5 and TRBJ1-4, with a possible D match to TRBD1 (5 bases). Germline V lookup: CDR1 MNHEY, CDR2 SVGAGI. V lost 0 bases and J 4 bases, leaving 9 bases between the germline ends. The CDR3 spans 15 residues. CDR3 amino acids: CASSYSGADNEKLFF. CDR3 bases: TGTGCCAGCAGTTACTCAGGGGCCGATAATGAAAAACTGTTTTTT.

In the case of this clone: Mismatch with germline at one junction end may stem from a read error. Here the CDR3 DNA reads TGCGCCAGCAGCCAAGATCCCCCTTACAGCGGATCCTCCAATGAGCAGTTCTTC. This encodes CASSQDPPYSGSSNEQFF. This chain joins TRBV4-3 and TRBJ2-1; D possibly corresponds to TRBD2 (5 bases). CDR1 is LGHNA, CDR2 YSLEER, per germline. The CDR3 is 18 residues long.

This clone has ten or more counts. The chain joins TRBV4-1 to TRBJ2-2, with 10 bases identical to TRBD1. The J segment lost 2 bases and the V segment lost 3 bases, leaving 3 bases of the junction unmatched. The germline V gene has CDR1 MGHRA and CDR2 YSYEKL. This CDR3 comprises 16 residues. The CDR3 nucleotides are TGCGCCAGCAGCCATCTGACAGGGGGCAACACCGGGGAGCTGTTTTTT. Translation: CASSHLTGGNTGELFF.